This T cell receptor (beta chain) was sequenced for a study of ipilimumab plus nivolumab after autologous stem cell transplantation. CDR3 length: 13 residues. The germline V gene encodes CDR1 MNHEY and CDR2 SVGAGI. The V segment lost 8 bases and the J segment 0 bases; nucleotides outside the gene matches: 4. Ipilimumab, 1 mg/kg, started 14 to 28 days after autologous transplant. Patients received nivolumab 3 mg/kg at weeks 1, 4, 7, 10, then fortnightly to week 26. Note on this clone: Its target is unknown.

Produced via immunoSEQ multiplex PCR; TCRdb's table is partial and in-frame only. Of 9,500 to 15,000 clones in the sample, approximately 69% were seen once. Notes on the study in general: The authors say TCR, Treg and microbiome findings warrant further study.

The sequences come from PBMCs, collected in a trial of ipilimumab plus nivolumab as post-transplant consolidation. The rearrangement joins TRBV6-5 to TRBJ2-7; 7 bases are a match to TRBD2. This receptor was identified in a male donor with diffuse large B-cell lymphoma. CDR3 bases: TGTGCCAGCCGGGGGGATACCTCCTACGAGCAGTACTTC. It codes for CASRGDTSYEQYF.